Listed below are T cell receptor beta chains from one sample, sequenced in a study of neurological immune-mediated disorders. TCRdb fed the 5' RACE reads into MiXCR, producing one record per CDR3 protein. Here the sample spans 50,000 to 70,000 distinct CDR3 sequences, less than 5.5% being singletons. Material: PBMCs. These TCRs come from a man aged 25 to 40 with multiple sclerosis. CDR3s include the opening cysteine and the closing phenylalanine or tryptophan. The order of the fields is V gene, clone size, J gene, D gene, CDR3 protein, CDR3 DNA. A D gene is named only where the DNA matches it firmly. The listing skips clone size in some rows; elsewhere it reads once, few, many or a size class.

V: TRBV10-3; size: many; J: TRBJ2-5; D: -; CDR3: CAIGGATQYF; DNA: TGTGCCATCGGGGGGGCGACCCAGTACTTC
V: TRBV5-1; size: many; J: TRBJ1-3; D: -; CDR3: CASSTQSSSGNTIYF; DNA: TGCGCCAGCAGCACACAGAGCAGCTCTGGAAACACCATATATTTT
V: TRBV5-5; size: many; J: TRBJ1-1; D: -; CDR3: CASSLAASGAAEAFF; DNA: TGTGCCAGCAGCCTCGCGGCGAGCGGGGCAGCCGAAGCTTTCTTT
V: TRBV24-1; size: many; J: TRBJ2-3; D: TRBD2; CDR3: CATSDLGGEAGSTDTQYF; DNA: TGTGCCACCAGTGATTTAGGCGGAGAAGCGGGGAGCACAGATACGCAGTATTTT
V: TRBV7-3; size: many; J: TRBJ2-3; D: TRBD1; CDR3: CASSPNRGRADTQYF; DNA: TGTGCCAGCAGCCCCAACAGGGGACGGGCAGATACGCAGTATTTT
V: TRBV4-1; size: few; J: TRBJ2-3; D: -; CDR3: CASSLYLGADSMQYF; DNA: TGCGCCAGCAGCCTATACCTGGGGGCGGATTCTATGCAGTATTTT
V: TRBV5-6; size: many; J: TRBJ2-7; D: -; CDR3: CASSFGADSSYEQYF; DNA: TGTGCCAGCAGCTTTGGGGCGGACAGCTCCTACGAGCAGTACTTC
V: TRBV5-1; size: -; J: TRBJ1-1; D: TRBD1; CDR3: CASSSRQGAQGTEAFF; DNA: TGCGCCAGCAGCTCCCGACAGGGGGCCCAGGGGACTGAAGCTTTCTTT
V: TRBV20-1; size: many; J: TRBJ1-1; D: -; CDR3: CSAPNPLQGGAEAFF; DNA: TGCAGTGCTCCGAACCCCCTACAGGGAGGCGCTGAAGCTTTCTTT
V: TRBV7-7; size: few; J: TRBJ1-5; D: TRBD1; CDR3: CASSPDRDLICSNQPQHF; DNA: TGTGCCAGCAGCCCCGACAGGGATTTGATCTGTAGCAATCAGCCCCAGCATTTT
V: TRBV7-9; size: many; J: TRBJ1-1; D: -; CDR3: CASSLKGGKAEAFF; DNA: TGTGCCAGCAGCTTAAAAGGGGGGAAAGCTGAAGCTTTCTTT
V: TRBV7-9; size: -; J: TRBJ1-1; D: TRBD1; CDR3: CASSPWDRAAFF; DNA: TGTGCCAGCAGCCCTTGGGACAGGGCGGCTTTCTTT
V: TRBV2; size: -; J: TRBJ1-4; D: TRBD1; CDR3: CASRGQGEKLFF; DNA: TGTGCCAGCAGAGGACAGGGGGAAAAACTGTTTTTT
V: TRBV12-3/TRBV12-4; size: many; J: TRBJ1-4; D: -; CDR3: CASSLAGGHEKLFF; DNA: TGTGCCAGCAGTTTAGCCGGGGGGCATGAAAAACTGTTTTTT
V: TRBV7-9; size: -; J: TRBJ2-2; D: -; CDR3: CASSLLWGSNTGELFF; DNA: TGTGCCAGCAGCTTATTGTGGGGTTCGAACACCGGGGAGCTGTTTTTT
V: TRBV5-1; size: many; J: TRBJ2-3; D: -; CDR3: CASSDRDTQYF; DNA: TGCGCCAGCAGCGACAGAGATACGCAGTATTTT
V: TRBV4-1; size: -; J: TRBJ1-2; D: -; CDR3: CASSHTVFRNSVVGYGYTF; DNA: TGCGCCAGCAGCCATACTGTTTTTAGGAATTCAGTAGTTGGCTATGGCTACACCTTC
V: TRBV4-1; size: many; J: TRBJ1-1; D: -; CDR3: CASSQVDIGYTEAFF; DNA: TGCGCCAGCAGCCAAGTCGATATCGGGTACACTGAAGCTTTCTTT
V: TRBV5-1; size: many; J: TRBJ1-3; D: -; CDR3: CASSLDPGAGNTIYF; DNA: TGCGCCAGCAGCTTGGACCCGGGCGCGGGAAACACCATATATTTT
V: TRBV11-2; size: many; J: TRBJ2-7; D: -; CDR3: CASSFLTGRSSYEQYF; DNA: TGTGCCAGCAGCTTCCTCACCGGACGGAGCTCCTACGAGCAGTACTTC
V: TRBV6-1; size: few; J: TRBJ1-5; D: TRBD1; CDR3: CASKEGAHQPQHF; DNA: TGTGCCAGCAAGGAGGGGGCTCATCAGCCCCAGCATTTT
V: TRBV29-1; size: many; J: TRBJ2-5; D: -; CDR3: CSVGWGPETQYF; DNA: TGCAGCGTTGGTTGGGGGCCCGAGACCCAGTACTTC
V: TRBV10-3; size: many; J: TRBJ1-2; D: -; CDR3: CAISPLLGGGYTF; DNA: TGTGCCATCAGTCCGCTACTGGGGGGTGGCTACACCTTC
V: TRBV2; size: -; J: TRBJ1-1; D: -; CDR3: CASSETSGSVVGAFF; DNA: TGTGCCAGCAGTGAAACTTCTGGGTCGGTCGTAGGAGCTTTCTTT
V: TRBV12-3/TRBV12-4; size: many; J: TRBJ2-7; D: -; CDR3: CASSFGAPYEQYF; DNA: TGTGCCAGCAGTTTCGGGGCCCCCTACGAGCAGTACTTC
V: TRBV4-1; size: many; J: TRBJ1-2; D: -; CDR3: CASSPGGTPRGYTF; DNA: TGCGCCAGCAGCCCCGGCGGGACGCCGCGGGGCTACACCTTC
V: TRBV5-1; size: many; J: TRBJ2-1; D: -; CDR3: CASSLFPGAIDNDEQFF; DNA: TGCGCCAGCAGCTTGTTTCCGGGGGCTATAGATAACGATGAGCAGTTCTTC
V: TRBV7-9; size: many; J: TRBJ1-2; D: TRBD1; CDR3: CASSLGTVTNYGYTF; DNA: TGTGCCAGCAGCTTGGGGACAGTTACTAACTATGGCTACACCTTC
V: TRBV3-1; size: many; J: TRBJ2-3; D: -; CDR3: CASLVGDTQYF; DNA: TGTGCCAGCTTGGTAGGAGATACGCAGTATTTT
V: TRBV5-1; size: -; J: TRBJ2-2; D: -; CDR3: CASSFGTMNTGELFF; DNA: TGCGCCAGCAGCTTCGGGACGATGAACACCGGGGAGCTGTTTTTT
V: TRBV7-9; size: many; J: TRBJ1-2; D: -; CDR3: CASSSTIDRSLLGYTF; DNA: TGTGCCAGCAGCTCAACTATCGACAGGAGTCTATTGGGCTACACCTTC
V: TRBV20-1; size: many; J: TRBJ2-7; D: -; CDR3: CSARVRRGEGHEQYF; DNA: TGCAGTGCTAGAGTGCGTAGGGGCGAAGGCCACGAGCAGTACTTC
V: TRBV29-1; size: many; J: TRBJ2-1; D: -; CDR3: CSVELRGPTDEQFF; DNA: TGCAGCGTTGAGTTGCGGGGTCCAACGGATGAGCAGTTCTTC
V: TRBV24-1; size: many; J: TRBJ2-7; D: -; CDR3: CATAGSRDSYEQYF; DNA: TGTGCCACCGCGGGGAGCAGGGACAGCTACGAGCAGTACTTC
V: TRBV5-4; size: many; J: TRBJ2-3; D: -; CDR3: CASSLLSGSSSTDTQYF; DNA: TGTGCCAGCAGCTTGTTGTCGGGCAGCTCTAGCACAGATACGCAGTATTTT
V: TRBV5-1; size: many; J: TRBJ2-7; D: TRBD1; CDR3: CASSFGQADEQYF; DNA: TGCGCCAGCAGCTTCGGACAGGCGGACGAGCAGTACTTC
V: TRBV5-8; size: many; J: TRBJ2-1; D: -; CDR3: CASSPLDSGSNEQFF; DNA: TGTGCCAGCAGCCCCCTGGACTCCGGCAGCAATGAGCAGTTCTTC
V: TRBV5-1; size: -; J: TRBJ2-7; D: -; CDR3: CASSGVVGVFYEQYF; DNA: TGCGCCAGCAGCGGCGTCGTGGGGGTCTTTTACGAGCAGTACTTC
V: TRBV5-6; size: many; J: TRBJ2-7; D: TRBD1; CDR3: CASRRQGVPYEQYF; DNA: TGTGCCAGCAGAAGACAGGGAGTCCCCTACGAGCAGTACTTC
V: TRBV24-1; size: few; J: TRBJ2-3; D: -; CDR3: CATSDWDTQYF; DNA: TGTGCCACCAGTGATTGGGATACGCAGTATTTT
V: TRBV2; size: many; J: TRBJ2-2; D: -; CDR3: CASSELGTGELFF; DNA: TGTGCCAGCAGTGAGCTGGGAACCGGGGAGCTGTTTTTT
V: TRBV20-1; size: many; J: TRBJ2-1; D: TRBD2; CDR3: CSADSGGYNEQFF; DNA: TGCAGTGCAGATAGCGGGGGGTACAATGAGCAGTTCTTC
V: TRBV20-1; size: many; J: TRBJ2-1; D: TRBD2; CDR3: CSAPPPLGLAGGSSYNEQFF; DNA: TGCAGTGCCCCCCCTCCCCTAGGACTAGCGGGGGGTTCCTCCTACAATGAGCAGTTCTTC
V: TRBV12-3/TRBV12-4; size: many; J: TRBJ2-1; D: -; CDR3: CASSLDYNEQFF; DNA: TGTGCCAGCAGTTTAGACTACAATGAGCAGTTCTTC
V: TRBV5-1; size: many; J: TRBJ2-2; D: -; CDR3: CASSATGTGGELFF; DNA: TGCGCCAGCAGCGCTACAGGGACCGGCGGGGAGCTGTTTTTT
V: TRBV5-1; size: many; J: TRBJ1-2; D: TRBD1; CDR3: CASSQDGQGSYGYTF; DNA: TGCGCCAGCAGCCAGGATGGACAGGGATCGTATGGCTACACCTTC
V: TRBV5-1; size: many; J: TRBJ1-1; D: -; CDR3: CASSFSTYNTEAFF; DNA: TGCGCCAGCAGCTTTTCAACCTACAACACTGAAGCTTTCTTT
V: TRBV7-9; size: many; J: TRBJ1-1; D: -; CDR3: CASSLGAGNTEAFF; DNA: TGTGCCAGCAGCTTAGGGGCGGGGAACACTGAAGCTTTCTTT
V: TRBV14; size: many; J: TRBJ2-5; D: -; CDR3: CASSPGRGLRETQYF; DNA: TGTGCCAGCAGCCCCGGGAGGGGGCTCCGAGAGACCCAGTACTTC
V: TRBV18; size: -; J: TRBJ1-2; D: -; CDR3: CASSPNQGNTNYGYTF; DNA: TGTGCCAGCTCACCGAATCAGGGCAATACTAACTATGGCTACACCTTC
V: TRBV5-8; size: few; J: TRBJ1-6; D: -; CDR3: CASSLAGNHSPLNF; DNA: TGTGCCAGCAGCTTGGCGGGCAACCATTCACCCCTCAACTTT
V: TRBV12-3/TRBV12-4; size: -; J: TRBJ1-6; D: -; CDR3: CASSLVAGATNSPLNF; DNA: TGTGCCAGCAGTTTGGTCGCAGGGGCTACAAATTCACCCCTCAACTTT
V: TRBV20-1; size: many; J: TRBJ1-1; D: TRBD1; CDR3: CSALTGGTEAFF; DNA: TGCAGTGCTCTGACAGGGGGCACTGAAGCTTTCTTT
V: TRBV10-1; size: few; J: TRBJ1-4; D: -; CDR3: CASSDYESPGNEKLFF; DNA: TGCGCCAGCAGTGACTATGAATCCCCCGGGAATGAAAAACTGTTTTTT
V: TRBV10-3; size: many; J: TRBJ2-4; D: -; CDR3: CAISESAVSKNIQYF; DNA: TGTGCCATCAGTGAGTCGGCGGTTAGCAAAAACATTCAGTACTTC